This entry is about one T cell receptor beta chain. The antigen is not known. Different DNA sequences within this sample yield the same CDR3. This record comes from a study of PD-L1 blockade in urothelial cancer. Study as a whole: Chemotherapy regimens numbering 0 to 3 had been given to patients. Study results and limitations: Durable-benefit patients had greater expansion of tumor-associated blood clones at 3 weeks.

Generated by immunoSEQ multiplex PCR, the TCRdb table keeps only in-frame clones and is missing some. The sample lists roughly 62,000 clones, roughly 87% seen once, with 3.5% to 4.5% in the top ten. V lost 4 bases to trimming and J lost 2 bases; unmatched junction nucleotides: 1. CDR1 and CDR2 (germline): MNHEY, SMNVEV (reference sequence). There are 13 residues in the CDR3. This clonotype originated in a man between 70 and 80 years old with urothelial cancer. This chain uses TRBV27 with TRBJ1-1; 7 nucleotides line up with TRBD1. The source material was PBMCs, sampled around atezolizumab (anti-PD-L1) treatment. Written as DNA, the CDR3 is TGTGCCAGCAGTTACAGGGGTAACACTGAAGCTTTCTTT. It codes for CASSYRGNTEAFF.